These T cell receptor beta chains were read from a single sample in a study of blood T cell repertoires in COVID-19. Using immunoSEQ multiplex PCR, the repertoire was profiled, and TCRdb retains in-frame clones only, with some absent. The sample holds 85,000 to 120,000 clones, 80% to 90% seen once. The source material was peripheral blood. Receptors originate from a middle-aged man with active or convalescent COVID-19. The CDR3 runs from the conserved cysteine through the conserved F or W. Fields, in order: D gene, V gene, J gene, clone size, CDR3 DNA, CDR3 protein. A D gene is named only where the DNA matches it firmly. Size tells how often a clone was seen (once, few, many) or the class of an expanded clone, and some rows leave it out.

D gene: NA
V gene: TRBV5-1
J gene: TRBJ2-3
clone size: NA
CDR3 DNA: TGCGCCAGCCGAGAGGGGGTATTTAGCACAGATACGCAGTATTTT
CDR3 protein: CASREGVFSTDTQYF

D gene: NA
V gene: TRBV5-5
J gene: TRBJ1-1
clone size: NA
CDR3 DNA: TGTGCCAGCAGCTTGGGCGGGGGGAGCGGCACTGAAGCTTTCTTT
CDR3 protein: CASSLGGGSGTEAFF

D gene: TRBD1
V gene: TRBV7-9
J gene: TRBJ1-5
clone size: NA
CDR3 DNA: TGTGCCAGCAGCTTAGGGGCAGGATGGGACAGGGGCCAGCCCCAGCATTTT
CDR3 protein: CASSLGAGWDRGQPQHF

D gene: TRBD1
V gene: TRBV4-1
J gene: TRBJ1-2
clone size: few
CDR3 DNA: TGCGCCAGCAGCCAAGATCGAACAGGGGGTGGCTACACCTTC
CDR3 protein: CASSQDRTGGGYTF

D gene: NA
V gene: TRBV29-1
J gene: TRBJ2-7
clone size: NA
CDR3 DNA: TGCAGCGTCCAGGGAGGTAACTCCTACGAGCAGTACTTC
CDR3 protein: CSVQGGNSYEQYF

D gene: TRBD1
V gene: TRBV15
J gene: TRBJ1-6
clone size: NA
CDR3 DNA: TGTGCCACCAGCACAGACAGGGAAACACCCCTCCACTTT
CDR3 protein: CATSTDRETPLHF

D gene: NA
V gene: TRBV7-9
J gene: TRBJ1-6
clone size: NA
CDR3 DNA: TGTGCCAGCAGCGCGGGTCTAGGGAATTCACCCCTCCACTTT
CDR3 protein: CASSAGLGNSPLHF

D gene: NA
V gene: TRBV30
J gene: TRBJ1-5
clone size: NA
CDR3 DNA: TGTGCCTGGAGCAGGGATAGCAATCAGCCCCAGCATTTT
CDR3 protein: CAWSRDSNQPQHF

D gene: TRBD1
V gene: TRBV10-2
J gene: TRBJ1-1
clone size: NA
CDR3 DNA: TGCGCCGCTGAACGGGACAGAAACACTGAAGCTTTCTTT
CDR3 protein: CAAERDRNTEAFF

D gene: NA
V gene: TRBV24-1
J gene: TRBJ2-7
clone size: few
CDR3 DNA: TGTGCCACCAGGCAGCCAAGGACAGTCTCCTACGAGCAGTACTTC
CDR3 protein: CATRQPRTVSYEQYF

D gene: TRBD2
V gene: TRBV9
J gene: TRBJ2-3
clone size: NA
CDR3 DNA: TGTGCCAGCAGCGTAGATGGACTAGGGATAACAGATACGCAGTATTTT
CDR3 protein: CASSVDGLGITDTQYF

D gene: NA
V gene: TRBV19
J gene: TRBJ1-3
clone size: NA
CDR3 DNA: TGTGCCAGTAGCGGGGGAAGTGTTCGAAACACCATATATTTT
CDR3 protein: CASSGGSVRNTIYF

D gene: NA
V gene: TRBV29-1
J gene: TRBJ2-4
clone size: NA
CDR3 DNA: TGCAGCGTTCAGACTTACAGGGAAAACATTCAGTACTTC
CDR3 protein: CSVQTYRENIQYF

D gene: NA
V gene: TRBV7-6
J gene: TRBJ2-7
clone size: NA
CDR3 DNA: TGTGCCAGCAGCTTAGCCCCTCCCGAGCAGTACTTC
CDR3 protein: CASSLAPPEQYF

D gene: NA
V gene: TRBV9
J gene: TRBJ1-1
clone size: once
CDR3 DNA: TGTGCCAGCAGCGAAGTGCAGGGGAACACTGAAGCTTTCTTT
CDR3 protein: CASSEVQGNTEAFF

D gene: TRBD1
V gene: TRBV5-1
J gene: TRBJ2-2
clone size: NA
CDR3 DNA: TGCGCCAGCAGCATCAGGACAGGGGGCCATATCGGGGAGCTGTTTTTT
CDR3 protein: CASSIRTGGHIGELFF

D gene: TRBD1
V gene: TRBV7-9
J gene: TRBJ2-1
clone size: NA
CDR3 DNA: TGTGCCAGCAGCTTATTGAGTGACAGGGTCGGTGAGCAGTTCTTC
CDR3 protein: CASSLLSDRVGEQFF

D gene: NA
V gene: TRBV2
J gene: TRBJ2-1
clone size: NA
CDR3 DNA: TGTGCCAGCAAGGCGGAGGTCTACAATGAGCAGTTCTTC
CDR3 protein: CASKAEVYNEQFF

D gene: NA
V gene: TRBV20-1
J gene: TRBJ1-1
clone size: NA
CDR3 DNA: TGCAGTGCTCCACAGGGACCTGAAGCTTTCTTT
CDR3 protein: CSAPQGPEAFF

D gene: TRBD1
V gene: TRBV6-5
J gene: TRBJ1-2
clone size: few
CDR3 DNA: TGTGCCACCCAGAGGGGGCATGGCTACACCTTC
CDR3 protein: CATQRGHGYTF

D gene: NA
V gene: TRBV11-2
J gene: TRBJ1-1
clone size: NA
CDR3 DNA: TGTGCCAGCAGCTTACAGGTCACTGAAGCTTTCTTT
CDR3 protein: CASSLQVTEAFF

D gene: TRBD2
V gene: TRBV4-1
J gene: TRBJ2-5
clone size: NA
CDR3 DNA: TGCGCCAGCAGCCAATCCTTCACTAGCGGGGGGACCCAAGAGACCCAGTACTTC
CDR3 protein: CASSQSFTSGGTQETQYF

D gene: TRBD2
V gene: TRBV18
J gene: TRBJ2-1
clone size: NA
CDR3 DNA: TGTGCCAGCTCACCACCTGGATCTAGCGGAACCTACAATGAGCAGTTCTTC
CDR3 protein: CASSPPGSSGTYNEQFF

D gene: TRBD1
V gene: TRBV20-1
J gene: TRBJ1-4
clone size: NA
CDR3 DNA: TGCAGCTATCACAGGGGTGAAAAACTGTTTTTT
CDR3 protein: CSYHRGEKLFF

D gene: NA
V gene: TRBV5-4
J gene: TRBJ1-4
clone size: NA
CDR3 DNA: TGTGCCAGCAGCTTGGACGGTAATGAAAAACTGTTTTTT
CDR3 protein: CASSLDGNEKLFF

D gene: TRBD1
V gene: TRBV20-1
J gene: TRBJ1-5
clone size: NA
CDR3 DNA: TGCAGTGCTAGTGGACAGGCTAGCAATCAGCCCCAGCATTTT
CDR3 protein: CSASGQASNQPQHF

D gene: NA
V gene: TRBV12-3/TRBV12-4
J gene: TRBJ2-4
clone size: NA
CDR3 DNA: TGTGCCAGCAGCACAACCAAAAACATTCAGTACTTC
CDR3 protein: CASSTTKNIQYF

D gene: NA
V gene: TRBV12-2
J gene: TRBJ2-7
clone size: once
CDR3 DNA: TGTGCAAGTCGCTTAGCCCCCTTTGGACTAGCGGGAAACACTCACTACGAGCAGTACTTC
CDR3 protein: CASRLAPFGLAGNTHYEQYF

D gene: NA
V gene: TRBV7-8
J gene: TRBJ1-6
clone size: NA
CDR3 DNA: TGTGCCAGCAGCTTAGACCGGCTGAGGGTTAGATCGAATTCACCCCTCCACTTT
CDR3 protein: CASSLDRLRVRSNSPLHF

D gene: NA
V gene: TRBV4-2
J gene: TRBJ2-4
clone size: NA
CDR3 DNA: TGTGCCAGCAGCCAAGATCGGGGTTATCAGTACTTC
CDR3 protein: CASSQDRGYQYF

D gene: NA
V gene: TRBV24-1
J gene: TRBJ1-5
clone size: NA
CDR3 DNA: TGTGCCACCAGTGATTTGCGGGGGAAGGTAAATCAGCCCCAGCATTTT
CDR3 protein: CATSDLRGKVNQPQHF

D gene: TRBD2
V gene: TRBV2
J gene: TRBJ2-3
clone size: NA
CDR3 DNA: TGTGCCAGCAGCCCGCAGTCGGGGGGATATCAAGATACGCAGTATTTT
CDR3 protein: CASSPQSGGYQDTQYF

D gene: NA
V gene: TRBV7-7
J gene: TRBJ2-1
clone size: once
CDR3 DNA: TGTGCTAGCAGTCCTAACAGAGACAATGAGCAGTTCTTC
CDR3 protein: CASSPNRDNEQFF

D gene: TRBD1
V gene: TRBV9
J gene: TRBJ1-6
clone size: NA
CDR3 DNA: TGTGCCAGCAGCCCCCGAGGCGACAGGGGGACGTCACCCCTCCACTTT
CDR3 protein: CASSPRGDRGTSPLHF

D gene: NA
V gene: TRBV11-2
J gene: TRBJ1-3
clone size: NA
CDR3 DNA: TGTGCCAGCAGCCTAAGTACTCTGGGAAACACCATATATTTT
CDR3 protein: CASSLSTLGNTIYF

D gene: TRBD1
V gene: TRBV6-5
J gene: TRBJ2-7
clone size: NA
CDR3 DNA: TGTGCCAGTTTCACAGGGGGGACGGGGGCCTACGAGCAGTACTTC
CDR3 protein: CASFTGGTGAYEQYF

D gene: NA
V gene: TRBV5-1
J gene: TRBJ2-7
clone size: NA
CDR3 DNA: TGCGCCAGCAGCTCCCAAAAAGAGCAGTACTTC
CDR3 protein: CASSSQKEQYF

D gene: TRBD1
V gene: TRBV9
J gene: TRBJ2-2
clone size: NA
CDR3 DNA: TGTGCCAGCAGCGTGAGGGGGGACAGGGTTAGTAGGGAGCTGTTTTTT
CDR3 protein: CASSVRGDRVSRELFF

D gene: NA
V gene: TRBV6-6
J gene: TRBJ1-4
clone size: NA
CDR3 DNA: TGTGCCAGCAGTGCGGGACTGAGAAATGAAAAACTGTTTTTT
CDR3 protein: CASSAGLRNEKLFF

D gene: NA
V gene: TRBV30
J gene: TRBJ1-3
clone size: NA
CDR3 DNA: TGTGCCTGGGCTTTTCTAGGCATCAACTCTGGAAACACCATATATTTT
CDR3 protein: CAWAFLGINSGNTIYF

D gene: TRBD1
V gene: TRBV19
J gene: TRBJ1-5
clone size: NA
CDR3 DNA: TGTGCCAGTAGTATGTCGGCAGGGGGTGTTCAGCCCCAGCATTTT
CDR3 protein: CASSMSAGGVQPQHF